The T cell receptor (beta chain) under discussion was sequenced for a study of cytomegalovirus exposure and HLA in healthy donors. Study-level points and caveats: Later, an analysis found that TCR clusters from the first cohort tended to co-occur in the roughly 110 validation repertoires. It was confirmed in vitro that a few of the CMV-associated chains were specific for CMV antigens.

Sequencing was performed with immunoSEQ multiplex PCR; in TCRdb, only in-frame clones are kept and a portion is missing. The profile covers 90,000 to 150,000 clones, with around 89% appearing a single time and around 6% taken by the ten largest. It was the 120-subject validation cohort, separate from the roughly 700-subject first cohort, to which the donors belonged. To note about this clone: The antigen is unknown.

The sample consisted of PBMCs. This TCR derives from a woman in her late teens or twenties in good health and CMV-seropositive.

CDR3 coding DNA: TGTGCCAGCAGCCACCCAAGTCGGGAGGGCCTCTACGAGCAGTACTTC. Translating gives CASSHPSREGLYEQYF. This chain uses TRBV7-2 with TRBJ2-7, with 8 positions matching TRBD2. Trimming at V came to 5 bases and at J to 3 bases, leaving 12 bases not matched to a gene. This CDR3 has 16 residues. Germline V gene data show CDR1 as SGHTA and CDR2 as FQGNSA.